This T cell receptor (beta chain) originates from a study of blood T cell repertoires in COVID-19. For the study at large: T cells, B-cell-depleted T cells, or PBMCs provided the cDNA or gDNA that served as material.

Among Cohort 3 donors, those recovered had two negative PCRs, clearance, or symptom resolution. Assay: immunoSEQ multiplex PCR; the TCRdb copy retains only in-frame clones and omits some. The sample yields 170,000 or so clones, roughly nine tenths seen once. The germline gives CDR1 MNHEY, CDR2 SVGAGI. The CDR3 loop spans 14 amino acids. The V gene lost 8 bases and the J gene lost 3 bases, with 16 bases spanning the gap. The V call is TRBV6-5, the J call TRBJ1-2, with D possibly matching TRBD1 (5 bases). The TCR was taken from a woman between 45 and 60 years old who had recovered from COVID-19. Sequencing input: PBMCs or T cells enriched from blood (not recorded which). CDR3: CASAPIDSYYGYTF. The CDR3 nucleotides are TGTGCCAGCGCACCCATCGACAGCTACTATGGCTACACCTTC.